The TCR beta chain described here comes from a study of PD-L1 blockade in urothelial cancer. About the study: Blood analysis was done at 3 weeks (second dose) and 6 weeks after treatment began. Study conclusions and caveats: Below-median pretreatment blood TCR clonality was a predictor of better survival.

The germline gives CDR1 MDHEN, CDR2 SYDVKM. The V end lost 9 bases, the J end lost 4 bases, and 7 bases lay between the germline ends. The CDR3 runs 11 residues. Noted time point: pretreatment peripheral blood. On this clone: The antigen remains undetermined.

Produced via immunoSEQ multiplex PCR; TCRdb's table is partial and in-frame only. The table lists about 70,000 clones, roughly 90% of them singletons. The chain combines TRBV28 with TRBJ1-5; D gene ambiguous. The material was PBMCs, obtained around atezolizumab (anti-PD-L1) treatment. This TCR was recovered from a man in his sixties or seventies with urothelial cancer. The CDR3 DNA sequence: TGTGCCAGTGAGGGTAATCAGCCCCAGCATTTT. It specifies CASEGNQPQHF.